This T cell receptor (beta chain) was recorded in a study of shared clonotypes between healthy human individuals. The repertoire was sequenced with immunoSEQ multiplex PCR; TCRdb's copy has only in-frame clones and lacks some. The sample records fewer than 850,000 clones, around 96% being singletons. This CDR3 has 14 amino acids. The V end lost 7 bases, the J end lost 4 bases, and 18 bases lay between the germline ends. Germline CDR1 is SQVTM and CDR2 is ANQGSEA. It was CD45RO-negative cells, positively selected for CCR7, that made up naive CD8 cells, with terminally differentiated effector memory CD45RA+ cells excluded.

The chain employs TRBV29-1 and TRBJ2-3; TRBD1 might be the D (5 bases). This TCR was sampled from a man aged 25-45 years in good health. Sequenced material: naive CD8+ T cells sorted from blood. CDR3 loop: CSAISGSKADTQYF. For the CDR3, the DNA is TGCAGCGCCATTTCAGGGTCAAAAGCAGATACGCAGTATTTT.